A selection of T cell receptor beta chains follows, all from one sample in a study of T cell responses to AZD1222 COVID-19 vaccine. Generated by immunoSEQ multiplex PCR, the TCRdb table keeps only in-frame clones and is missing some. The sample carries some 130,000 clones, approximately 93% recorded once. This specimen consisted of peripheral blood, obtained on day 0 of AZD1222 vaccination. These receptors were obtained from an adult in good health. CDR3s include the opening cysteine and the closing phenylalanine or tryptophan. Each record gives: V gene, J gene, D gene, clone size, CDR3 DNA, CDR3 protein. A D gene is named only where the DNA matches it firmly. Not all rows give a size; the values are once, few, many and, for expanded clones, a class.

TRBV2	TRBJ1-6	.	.	TGTGCCAGCAGTAGGGATTTCTCCTATAATTCACCCCTCCACTTT	CASSRDFSYNSPLHF
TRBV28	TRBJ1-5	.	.	TGTGCCAGCTCTCGGTTCTCCCTTAGCAATCAGCCCCAGCATTTT	CASSRFSLSNQPQHF
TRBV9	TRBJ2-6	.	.	TGTGCCAGCAGCGGCGCCGGGACACTCGGGGCCAACGTCCTGACTTTC	CASSGAGTLGANVLTF
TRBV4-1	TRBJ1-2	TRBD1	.	TGCGCCAGCAGCCCCGGGACAGCCGGAGCTAACTATGGCTACACCTTC	CASSPGTAGANYGYTF
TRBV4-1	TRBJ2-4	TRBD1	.	TGCGCCAGCAGCCCCAGTCCCCTCCGACAGGGACAAAACATTCAGTACTTC	CASSPSPLRQGQNIQYF
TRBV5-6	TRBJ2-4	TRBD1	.	TGTGCCAGCAGCCCATGGGACAGGCCAAACATTCAGTACTTC	CASSPWDRPNIQYF
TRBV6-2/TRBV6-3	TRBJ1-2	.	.	TGTGCCAGCAGTTACTCGGGACTCCATCTGGTTGGCTACACCTTC	CASSYSGLHLVGYTF
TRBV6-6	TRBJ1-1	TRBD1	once	TGTGCCGGGAGACAGGGAGTTTTGGTAACTGAAGCTTTCTTT	CAGRQGVLVTEAFF
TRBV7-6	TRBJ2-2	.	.	TGTGCCAGCAGCGAGCGGGTCCGGACCGGGGAGCTGTTTTTT	CASSERVRTGELFF
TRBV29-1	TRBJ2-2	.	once	TGCAGCGTTGCACCGGGACAAGGAAACACCGGGGAGCTGTTTTTT	CSVAPGQGNTGELFF
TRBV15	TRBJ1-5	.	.	TGTGCCACCAGCAAGGGGCCGATCAGCAATCAGCCCCAGCATTTT	CATSKGPISNQPQHF
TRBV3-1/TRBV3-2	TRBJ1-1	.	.	TGTGCCAGCAGCCATGCAGGGGAAGCTTTCTTT	CASSHAGEAFF
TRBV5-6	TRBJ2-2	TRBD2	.	TGTGCCAGCACACTAGCGGGAGCCAACACCGGGGAGCTGTTTTTT	CASTLAGANTGELFF
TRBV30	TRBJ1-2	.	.	TGTGCCTGGAGTTCCTTGCCTTATGGCTACACCTTC	CAWSSLPYGYTF
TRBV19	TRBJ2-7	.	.	TGTGCCAGTAGTATTCAGGGTCCGACCTACGAGCAGTACTTC	CASSIQGPTYEQYF
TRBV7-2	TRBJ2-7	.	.	TGTGCCAGCAGCTTAGTGGGGGGTTACGAGCAGTACTTC	CASSLVGGYEQYF
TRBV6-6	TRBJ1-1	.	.	TGTGCCTCCGCGGGGGGTAACATGAACACTGAAGCTTTCTTT	CASAGGNMNTEAFF
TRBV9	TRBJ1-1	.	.	TGTGCCAGCAGCCTGAGAGCGGGGACTGAAGCTTTCTTT	CASSLRAGTEAFF
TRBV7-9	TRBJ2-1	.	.	TGTGCCAGCAGCTCTCCGGGACGCGCCGGGAATGAGCAGTTCTTC	CASSSPGRAGNEQFF
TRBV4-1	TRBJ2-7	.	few	TGCGCCAGCAGCCAAGAACCCAGATACGAGCAGTACTTC	CASSQEPRYEQYF
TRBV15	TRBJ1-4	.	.	TGTGCCACCAGCAGAGCCAGGGAATCGGGAAAACTGTTTTTT	CATSRARESGKLFF
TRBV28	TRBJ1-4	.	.	TGTGCCAGCAGTTCCGGTAGAAACGGAGCTAATGAAAAACTGTTTTTT	CASSSGRNGANEKLFF
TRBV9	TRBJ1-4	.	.	TGTGCCAGCAGCGTAGGAGGCCGGCGTAATGAAAAACTGTTTTTT	CASSVGGRRNEKLFF
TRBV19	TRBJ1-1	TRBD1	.	TGTGCCACCAGGGGGACACTGGAGTCAAGGTCCCCGGCTTTCTTT	CATRGTLESRSPAFF
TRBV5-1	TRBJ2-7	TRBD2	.	TGCGCCAGCAGCTCGGCGGGGGTAGCGGTCCCCTACGAGCAGTACTTC	CASSSAGVAVPYEQYF
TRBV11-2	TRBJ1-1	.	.	TGTGCCAGCAGCAACCACAGGGCCCCTAACACTGAAGCTTTCTTT	CASSNHRAPNTEAFF
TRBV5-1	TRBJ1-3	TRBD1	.	TGCGCCAGCAGCTGGACAGGGTCTTCTGGAAACACCATATATTTT	CASSWTGSSGNTIYF
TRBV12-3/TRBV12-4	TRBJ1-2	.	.	TGTGCCAGCAGTCCCCCTGGGGGAGGTTACACCTTC	CASSPPGGGYTF
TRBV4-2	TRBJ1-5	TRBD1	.	TGTGCCAGCAGCCAAGAAGGGACAGGGAACAATCAGCCCCAGCATTTT	CASSQEGTGNNQPQHF
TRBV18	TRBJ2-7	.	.	TGTGCCAGCTCACCACCGGGGCAGGGCACCCGCGAGCAGTACTTC	CASSPPGQGTREQYF
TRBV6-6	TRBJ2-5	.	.	TGTGCCAGCAGTCTAGGGGCCGGGAACGAAGAGACCCAGTACTTC	CASSLGAGNEETQYF
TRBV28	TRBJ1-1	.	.	TGTGCCAGCAGTCCCCTGGACGGACCCCGTAGAGCTTTCTTT	CASSPLDGPRRAFF
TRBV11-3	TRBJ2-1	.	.	TGTGCCAGCAGCTTAGGCCCTCGTTCAGGGCGTGGAGGGAATGAGCAGTTCTTC	CASSLGPRSGRGGNEQFF
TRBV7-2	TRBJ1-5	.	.	TGTGCCAGCAGCCAGATGGGGGGCAATCAGCCCCAGCATTTT	CASSQMGGNQPQHF
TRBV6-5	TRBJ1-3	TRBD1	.	TGTGCCAGCAAACAGGGGGCCGGGGGAAACACCATATATTTT	CASKQGAGGNTIYF
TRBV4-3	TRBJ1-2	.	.	TGCGCCAGCAGCCAAGAGGGAGGAGGACAGTATGGCTACACCTTC	CASSQEGGGQYGYTF
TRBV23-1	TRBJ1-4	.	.	TGCGCCAGCAGTCAAGCGGGACACCATGCAACTAATGAAAAACTGTTTTTT	CASSQAGHHATNEKLFF